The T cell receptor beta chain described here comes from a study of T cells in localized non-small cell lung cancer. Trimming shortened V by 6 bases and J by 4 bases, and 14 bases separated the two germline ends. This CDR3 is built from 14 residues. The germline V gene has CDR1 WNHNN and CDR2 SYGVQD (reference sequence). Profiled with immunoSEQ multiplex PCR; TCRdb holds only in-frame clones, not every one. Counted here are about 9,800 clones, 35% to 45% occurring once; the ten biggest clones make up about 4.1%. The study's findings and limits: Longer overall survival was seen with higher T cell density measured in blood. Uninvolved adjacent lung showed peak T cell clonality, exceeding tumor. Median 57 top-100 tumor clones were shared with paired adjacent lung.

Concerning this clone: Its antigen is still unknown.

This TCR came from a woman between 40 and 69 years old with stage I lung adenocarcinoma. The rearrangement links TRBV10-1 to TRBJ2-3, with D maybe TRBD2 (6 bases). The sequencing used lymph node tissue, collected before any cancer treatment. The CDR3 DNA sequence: TGCGCCAGCAGCGGTAGACTAGGTCCAGATACGCAGTATTTT. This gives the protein CASSGRLGPDTQYF.